The T cell receptor (beta chain) described here comes from a study of CD8+ T cells in alopecia areata listed by TCRdb under 2018. A note on the overall study: The treated patients took part in an open-label pilot trial in which moderate-to-severe alopecia areata was treated with oral tofacitinib at 5 to 10 mg twice daily. Patients received tofacitinib for 6 to 18 months and were then followed off drug for 6 months to check for delayed response and recurrence. Tofacitinib-treated patients had biopsies at baseline and at 4 and 24 weeks of treatment, with a later scalp biopsy in several patients. Clonality in the scalp was compared among normal scalp (n=4), patchy alopecia areata scalp (n=8), and alopecia totalis/universalis scalp (n=8). TCRbeta CDR3 regions were amplified by immunoSEQ multiplex PCR using 35 Vbeta forward and 13 Jbeta reverse primers. To study T cell clonal expansion in alopecia areata, the researchers applied high-throughput TCRbeta sequencing to both the C3H/HeJ mouse model and human patients. The SALT score, which quantifies the percentage of affected scalp surface area, was used to measure disease severity in treated patients. In humans, TCRbeta sequencing was performed on scalp tissue and on sorted CD4+ and CD8+ peripheral blood T cells from healthy controls and from patients with patchy or totalis/universalis alopecia areata. The RNA source kit depended on sample type: the PAXgene miRNA kit for fixed scalp, the miRNeasy kit for PBMCs, and the RNeasy kit for mouse skin.

This clone was seen a handful of times. What this receptor recognizes is not known. Base qualities were left out, and no much larger clone turns up one base away. Overall study outcomes, separate from this receptor: Scalp clonality and the number of expanded CD8+ clones among the top 100 scalp clones were significantly decreased by tofacitinib. Lesional scalp, especially in alopecia totalis/universalis, showed higher clonality and more expanded CD8+ clones than normal scalp, suggesting antigenic drive. Many expanded lesional clones persisted in scalp and blood during tofacitinib treatment, which may partly explain relapse after stopping treatment. Unlike mouse skin, which is dominated by gammadelta T cells, normal human skin has resident alphabeta T cells that are also sequenced, and this complicates analysis of the scalp TCR repertoire. Shared TCR sequences between patients were less evident than in mice, which may be partly attributable to HLA diversity in the patient population. The treated cohort was small, with a single nonresponder, so links between baseline CD8+ expansion and response need larger studies.

Sample time point, as interpreted from the label and publication: four to five weeks on oral tofacitinib. What this sample's treatment or condition label stands for: oral pan-JAK inhibitor, 5-10 mg twice daily. From alopecia areata patients, peripheral blood was collected along with lesional scalp punch biopsies. After PBMCs were isolated by density centrifugation and stained for CD3, CD4 and CD8, a FACSAria was used to sort CD4+ and CD8+ T cells. The library was prepared using the immunoSEQ multiplex PCR assay. RNA was extracted from all samples and reverse transcribed into cDNA, which served as template for TCR sequencing. SuperScript III was used for first-strand cDNA synthesis, primed with a 2:1 mix of oligo-dT and random hexamers. A synthetic immune receptor repertoire was used to gauge amplification bias, and whatever bias remained was removed computationally. The paper's data handling went like this. Raw reads were preprocessed to remove errors, and CDR3 was defined according to IMGT conventions as the region from the conserved cysteine to phenylalanine. Clonality was computed by normalizing Shannon entropy by log2 of the number of productive unique TCRs and subtracting the result from 1. Whether scalp clones were CD4 or CD8 was inferred by matching scalp TCRbeta sequences against CD4 and CD8 repertoires sorted from blood. TCRdb's version of the immuneACCESS table is confined to in-frame rearrangements and falls short of the full clone set. An unresolved V gene accounts for under half of the shortfall where checked; the remainder is of unknown origin. That table is the source of V, J and clone size, and D and trimming were worked out from the DNA. This sample gives roughly 190,000 clones in total; 60% of them show up just once. The top ten hold about 0.69% of the sample.

From a lookup of the germline V gene, CDR1 and CDR2 are SGHVS and FQNEAQ. Ends trimmed: V by 3 bases, J by 5 bases; bases unmatched to a gene: 6. The CDR3 runs 14 amino acids, cysteine and phenylalanine included. Kept here is only the CDR3 DNA, which spans 42 bases and is read in frame from base 1. The sequencing used CD4+ T cells sorted from blood, collected at week 4, from a patient treated with tofacitinib. This receptor was taken from a human donor with alopecia areata. The sequence links TRBV7-8 to TRBJ2-5; 7 nucleotides in the junction match TRBD2. The CDR3 protein sequence reads: CASSFAGVWETQYF. At the DNA level, the sequence is TGTGCCAGCAGCTTTGCGGGGGTATGGGAGACCCAGTACTTC.